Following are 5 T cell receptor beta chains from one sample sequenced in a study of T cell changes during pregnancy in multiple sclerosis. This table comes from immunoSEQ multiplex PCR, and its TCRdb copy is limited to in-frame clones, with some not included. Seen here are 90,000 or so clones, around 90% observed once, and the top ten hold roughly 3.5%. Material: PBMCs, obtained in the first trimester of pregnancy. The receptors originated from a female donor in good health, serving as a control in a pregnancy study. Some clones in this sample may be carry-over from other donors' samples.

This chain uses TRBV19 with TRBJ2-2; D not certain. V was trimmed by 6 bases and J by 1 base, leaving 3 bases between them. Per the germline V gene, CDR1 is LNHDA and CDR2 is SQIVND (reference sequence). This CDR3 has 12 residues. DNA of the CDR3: TGTGCCAGTAGCTTGAACACCGGGGAGCTGTTTTTT. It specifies CASSLNTGELFF. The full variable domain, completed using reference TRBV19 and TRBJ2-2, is DGGITQSPKYLFRKEGQNVTLSCEQNLNHDAMYWYRQDPGQGLRLIYYSQIVNDFQKGDIAEGYSVSREKKESFPLTVTSAQKNPTAFYLCASSLNTGELFFGEGSRLTVL.

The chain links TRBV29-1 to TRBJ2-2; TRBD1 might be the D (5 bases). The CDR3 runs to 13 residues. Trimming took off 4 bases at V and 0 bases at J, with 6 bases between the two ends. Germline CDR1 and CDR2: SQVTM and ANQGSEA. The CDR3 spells CSVVGANTGELFF. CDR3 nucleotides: TGCAGCGTTGTAGGGGCGAACACCGGGGAGCTGTTTTTT.

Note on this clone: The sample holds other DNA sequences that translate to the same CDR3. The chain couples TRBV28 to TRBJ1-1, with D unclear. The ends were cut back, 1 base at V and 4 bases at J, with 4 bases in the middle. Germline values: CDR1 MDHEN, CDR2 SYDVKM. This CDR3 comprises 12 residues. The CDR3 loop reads CASSLSGTEAFF. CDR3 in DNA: TGTGCCAGCAGTTTATCGGGCACTGAAGCTTTCTTT.

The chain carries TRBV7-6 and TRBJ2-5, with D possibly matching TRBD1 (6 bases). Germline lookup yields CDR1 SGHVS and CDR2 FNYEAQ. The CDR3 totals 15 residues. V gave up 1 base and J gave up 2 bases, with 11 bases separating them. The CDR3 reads CASSLEGTRQETQYF. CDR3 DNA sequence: TGTGCCAGCAGCTTAGAGGGGACACGACAAGAGACCCAGTACTTC.

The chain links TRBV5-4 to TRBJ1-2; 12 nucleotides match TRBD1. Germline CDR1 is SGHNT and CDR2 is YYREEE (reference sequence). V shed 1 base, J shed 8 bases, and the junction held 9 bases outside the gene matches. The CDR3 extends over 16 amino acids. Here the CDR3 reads CASSLTGQGASGGYTF. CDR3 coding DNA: TGTGCCAGCAGCTTGACGGGACAGGGGGCAAGTGGGGGCTACACCTTC.